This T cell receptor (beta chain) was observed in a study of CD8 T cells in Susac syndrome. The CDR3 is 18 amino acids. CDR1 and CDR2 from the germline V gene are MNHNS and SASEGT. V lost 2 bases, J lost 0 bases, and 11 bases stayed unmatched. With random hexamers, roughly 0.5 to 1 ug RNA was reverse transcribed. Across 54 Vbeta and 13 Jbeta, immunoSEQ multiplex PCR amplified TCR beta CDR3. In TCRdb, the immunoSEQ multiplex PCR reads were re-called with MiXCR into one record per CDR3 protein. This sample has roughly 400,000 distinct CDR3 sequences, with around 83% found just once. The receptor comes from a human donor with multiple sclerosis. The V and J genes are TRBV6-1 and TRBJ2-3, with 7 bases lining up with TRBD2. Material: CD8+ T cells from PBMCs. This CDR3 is CASSEMGTKTLSTDTQYF. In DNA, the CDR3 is TGTGCCAGCAGTGAAATGGGGACTAAGACCCTTAGCACAGATACGCAGTATTTT.